The sequence of this TCR beta chain was determined in a study of cytomegalovirus exposure and HLA in healthy donors. Study results and caveats: Cytomegalovirus-associated status was assigned to about 180 TCR beta chains. In vitro data verified a few CMV-associated chains as specific for CMV antigens. Available immune exposure information covered CMV serostatus only. Association of a missense DCLRE1C variant with TCR beta V- and J-gene trimming was reported in a later analysis.

With 60 Vbeta and 13 Jbeta primers, the PCR was carried out. Clones were read by immunoSEQ multiplex PCR, and TCRdb kept only the in-frame ones, dropping some. Among over 150,000 clones listed, roughly 70% were seen once. The ends were cut back, 4 bases at V and 6 bases at J, with 16 bases in the middle. Germline-derived CDR1 and CDR2 are MNHEY and SMNVEV (reference sequence). The CDR3 spans 15 residues. Comments on this clone: Its target is not known.

This clonotype was sampled from a woman aged 25 to 39 in good health and CMV-seronegative. The chain carries TRBV27 and TRBJ1-5; D is ambiguous. The specimen sequenced was PBMCs. CDR3 DNA sequence: TGTGCCAGCAGTTCTGTCTCACTAGGTATTCAGCCCCAGCATTTT. Translated: CASSSVSLGIQPQHF.